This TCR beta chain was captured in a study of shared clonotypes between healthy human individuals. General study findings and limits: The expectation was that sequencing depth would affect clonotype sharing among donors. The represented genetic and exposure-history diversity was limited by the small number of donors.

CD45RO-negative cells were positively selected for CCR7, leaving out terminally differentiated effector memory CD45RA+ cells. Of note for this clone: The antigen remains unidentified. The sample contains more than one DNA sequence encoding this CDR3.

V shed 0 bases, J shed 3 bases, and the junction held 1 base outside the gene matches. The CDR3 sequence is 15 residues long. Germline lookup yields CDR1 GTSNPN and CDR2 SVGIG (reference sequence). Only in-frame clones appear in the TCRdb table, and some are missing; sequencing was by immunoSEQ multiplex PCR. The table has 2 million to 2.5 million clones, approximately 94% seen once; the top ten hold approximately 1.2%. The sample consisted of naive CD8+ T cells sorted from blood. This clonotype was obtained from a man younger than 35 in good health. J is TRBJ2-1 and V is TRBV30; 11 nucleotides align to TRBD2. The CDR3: CAWSVGTSGYNEQFF. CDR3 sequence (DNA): TGTGCCTGGAGTGTTGGGACTAGCGGCTACAATGAGCAGTTCTTC.